This record looks at one T cell receptor beta chain sequence and its context. V was clipped by 1 base and J by 2 bases; unmatched bases: 3. This CDR3 is built from 15 residues. Germline CDR1 GTSNPN, CDR2 SVGIG (reference sequence). Generated by immunoSEQ multiplex PCR, the TCRdb table keeps only in-frame clones and is missing some. The sample lists about 93,000 clones; around 92% were seen once. The data stem from a study of T cell changes during pregnancy in multiple sclerosis. V usage is TRBV30 and J usage is TRBJ2-7, with 12 bases identical to TRBD2. The specimen comprised peripheral blood, sampled after pregnancy. The clonotype originates from a female donor in good health, enrolled as a control in a pregnancy study. The CDR3 here is CAWSGGLAGTYEQYF. As DNA, the CDR3 is TGTGCCTGGAGTGGTGGACTAGCGGGGACCTACGAGCAGTACTTC. Full variable domain (remainder filled in from reference TRBV30 and TRBJ2-7): SQTIHQWPATLVQPVGSPLSLECTVEGTSNPNLYWYRQAAGRGLQLLFYSVGIGQISSEVPQNLSASRPQDRQFILSSKKLLLSDSGFYLCAWSGGLAGTYEQYFGPGTRLTVT.